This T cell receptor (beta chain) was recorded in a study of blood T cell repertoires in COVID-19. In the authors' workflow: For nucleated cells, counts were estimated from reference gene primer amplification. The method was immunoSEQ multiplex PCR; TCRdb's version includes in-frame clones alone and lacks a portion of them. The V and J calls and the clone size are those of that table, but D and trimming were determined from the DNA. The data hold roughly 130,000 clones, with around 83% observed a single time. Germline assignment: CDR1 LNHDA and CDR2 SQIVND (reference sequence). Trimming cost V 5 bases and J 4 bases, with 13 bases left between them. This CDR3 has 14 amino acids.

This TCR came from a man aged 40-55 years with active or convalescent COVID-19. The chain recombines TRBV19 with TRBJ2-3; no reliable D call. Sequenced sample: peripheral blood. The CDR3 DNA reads TGTGCCAGTAGTCTTCTATTTCCCTCAGATACGCAGTATTTT. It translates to CASSLLFPSDTQYF.